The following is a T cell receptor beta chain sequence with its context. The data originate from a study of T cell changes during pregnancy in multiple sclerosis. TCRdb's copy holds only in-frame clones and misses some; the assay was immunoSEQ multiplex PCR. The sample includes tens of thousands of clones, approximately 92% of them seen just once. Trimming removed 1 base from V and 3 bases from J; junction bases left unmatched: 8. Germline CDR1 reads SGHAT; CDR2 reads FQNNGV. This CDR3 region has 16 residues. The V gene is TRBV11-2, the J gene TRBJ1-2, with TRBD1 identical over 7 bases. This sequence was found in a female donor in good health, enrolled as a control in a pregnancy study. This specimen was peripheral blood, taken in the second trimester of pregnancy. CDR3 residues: CASSLGTGTVYYGYTF. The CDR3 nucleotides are TGTGCCAGCAGCTTAGGCACCGGGACAGTTTACTATGGCTACACCTTC.